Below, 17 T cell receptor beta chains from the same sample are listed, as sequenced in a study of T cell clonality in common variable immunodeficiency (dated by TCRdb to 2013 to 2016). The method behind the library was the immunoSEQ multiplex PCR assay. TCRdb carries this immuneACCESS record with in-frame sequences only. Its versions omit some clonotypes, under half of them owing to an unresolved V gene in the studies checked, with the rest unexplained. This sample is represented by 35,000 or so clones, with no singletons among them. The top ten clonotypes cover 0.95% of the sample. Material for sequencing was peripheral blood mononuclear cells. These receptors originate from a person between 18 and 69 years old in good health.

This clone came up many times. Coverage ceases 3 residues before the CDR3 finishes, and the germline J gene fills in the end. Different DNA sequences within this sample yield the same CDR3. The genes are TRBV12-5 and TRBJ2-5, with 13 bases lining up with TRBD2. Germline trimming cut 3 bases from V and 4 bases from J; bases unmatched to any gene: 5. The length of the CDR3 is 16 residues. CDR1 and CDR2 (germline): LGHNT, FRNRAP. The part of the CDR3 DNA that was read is TGTGCTAGTGGTTTAGGACTAGCGGGAGTCGGAGAGACC. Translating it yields CASGLGLAGVGET. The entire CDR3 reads CASGLGLAGVGETQYF.

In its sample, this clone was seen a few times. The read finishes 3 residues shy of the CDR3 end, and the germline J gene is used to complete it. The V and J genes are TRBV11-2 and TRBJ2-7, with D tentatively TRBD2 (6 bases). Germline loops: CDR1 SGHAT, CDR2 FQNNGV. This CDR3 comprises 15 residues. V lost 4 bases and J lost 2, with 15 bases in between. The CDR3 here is CASSYMAGTTYEQYF. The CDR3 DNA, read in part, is TGTGCCAGCAGCTACATGGCGGGAACTACCTACGAG.

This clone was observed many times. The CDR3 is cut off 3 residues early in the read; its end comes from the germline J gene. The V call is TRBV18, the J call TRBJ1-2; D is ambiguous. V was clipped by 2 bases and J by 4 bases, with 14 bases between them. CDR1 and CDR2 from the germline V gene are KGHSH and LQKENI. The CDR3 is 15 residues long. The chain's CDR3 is CASSPALTPSYGYTF. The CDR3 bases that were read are TGTGCCAGCTCACCAGCCTTAACACCGTCCTATGGC.

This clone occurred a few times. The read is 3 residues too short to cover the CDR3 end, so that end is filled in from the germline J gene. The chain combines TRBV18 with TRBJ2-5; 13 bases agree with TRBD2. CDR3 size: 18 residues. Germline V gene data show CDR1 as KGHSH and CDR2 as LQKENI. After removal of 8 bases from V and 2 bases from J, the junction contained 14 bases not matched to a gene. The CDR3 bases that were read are TGTGCCAGCGGAAAGACTAGCGGGGGGTACGGCGGACAAGAGACC. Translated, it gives CASGKTSGGYGGQET. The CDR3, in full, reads CASGKTSGGYGGQETQYF.

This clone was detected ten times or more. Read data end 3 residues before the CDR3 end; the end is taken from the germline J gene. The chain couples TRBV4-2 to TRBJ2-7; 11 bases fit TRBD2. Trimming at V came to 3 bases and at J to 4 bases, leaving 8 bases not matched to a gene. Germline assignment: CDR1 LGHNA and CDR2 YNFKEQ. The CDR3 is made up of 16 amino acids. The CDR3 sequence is CASSQAGTSGKYEQYF. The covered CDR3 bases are TGTGCCAGCAGCCAGGCCGGGACTAGCGGAAAATACGAG.

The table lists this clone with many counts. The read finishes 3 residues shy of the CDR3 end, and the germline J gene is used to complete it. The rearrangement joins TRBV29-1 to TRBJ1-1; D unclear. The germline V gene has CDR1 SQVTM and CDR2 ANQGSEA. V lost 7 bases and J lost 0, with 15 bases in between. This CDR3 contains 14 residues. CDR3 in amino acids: CSAKKGIMNTEAFF. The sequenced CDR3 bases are TGCAGCGCGAAAAAGGGCATAATGAACACTGAA.

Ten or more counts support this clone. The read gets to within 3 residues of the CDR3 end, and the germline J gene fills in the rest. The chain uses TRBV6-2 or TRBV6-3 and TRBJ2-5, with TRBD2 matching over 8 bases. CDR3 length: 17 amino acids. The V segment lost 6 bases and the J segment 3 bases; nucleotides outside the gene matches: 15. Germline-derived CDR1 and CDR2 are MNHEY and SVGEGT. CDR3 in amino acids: CASSYTLAGAFEETQYF. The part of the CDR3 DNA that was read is TGTGCCAGCAGCTATACCCTAGCGGGCGCCTTTGAAGAGACC.

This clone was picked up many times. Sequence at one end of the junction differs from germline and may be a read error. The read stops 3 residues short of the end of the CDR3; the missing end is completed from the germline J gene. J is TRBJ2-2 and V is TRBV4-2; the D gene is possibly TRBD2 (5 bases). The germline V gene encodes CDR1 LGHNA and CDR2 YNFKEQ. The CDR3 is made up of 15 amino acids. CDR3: CASSQEAGNTGELFF. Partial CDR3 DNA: TGCGCCAGCAGCCAAGAGGCGGGGAACACCGGGGAG.

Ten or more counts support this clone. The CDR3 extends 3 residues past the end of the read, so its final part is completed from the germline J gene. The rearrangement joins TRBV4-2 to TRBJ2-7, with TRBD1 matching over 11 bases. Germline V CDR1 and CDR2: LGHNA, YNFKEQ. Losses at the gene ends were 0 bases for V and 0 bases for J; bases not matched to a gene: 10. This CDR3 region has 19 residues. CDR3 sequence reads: CASSQDRTGGSRISYEQYF. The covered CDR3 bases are TGTGCCAGCAGCCAAGATAGGACAGGGGGCAGTAGGATCTCCTACGAG.

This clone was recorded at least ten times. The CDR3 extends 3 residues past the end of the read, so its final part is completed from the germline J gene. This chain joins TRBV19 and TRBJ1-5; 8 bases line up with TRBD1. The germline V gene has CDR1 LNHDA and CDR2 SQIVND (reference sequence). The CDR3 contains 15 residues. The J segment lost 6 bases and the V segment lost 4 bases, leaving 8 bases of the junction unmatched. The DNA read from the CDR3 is TGTGCCAGTAGTACAAACGGACAGGGCCGTCAGCCC. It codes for CASSTNGQGRQP. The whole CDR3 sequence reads CASSTNGQGRQPQHF. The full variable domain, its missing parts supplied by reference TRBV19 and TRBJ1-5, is DGGITQSPKYLFRKEGQNVTLSCEQNLNHDAMYWYRQDPGQGLRLIYYSQIVNDFQKGDIAEGYSVSREKKESFPLTVTSAQKNPTAFYLCASSTNGQGRQPQHFGDGTRLSIL.

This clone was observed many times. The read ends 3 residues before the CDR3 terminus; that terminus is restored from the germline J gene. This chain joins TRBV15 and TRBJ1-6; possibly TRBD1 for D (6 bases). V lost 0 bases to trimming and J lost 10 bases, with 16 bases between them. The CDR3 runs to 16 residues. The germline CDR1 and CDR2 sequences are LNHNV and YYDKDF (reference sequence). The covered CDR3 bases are TGTGCCACCAGCAGAGATGTAATACGGCAGGGGTCACCC. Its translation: CATSRDVIRQGSP. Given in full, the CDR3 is CATSRDVIRQGSPLHF.

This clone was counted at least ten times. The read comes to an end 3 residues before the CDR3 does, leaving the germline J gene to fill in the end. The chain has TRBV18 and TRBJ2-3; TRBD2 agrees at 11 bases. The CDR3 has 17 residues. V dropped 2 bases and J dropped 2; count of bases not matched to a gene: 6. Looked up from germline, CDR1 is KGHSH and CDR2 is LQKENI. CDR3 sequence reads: CASSPTPLAGDTDTQYF. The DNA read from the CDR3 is TGTGCCAGCTCACCAACACCACTAGCGGGGGACACAGATACG.

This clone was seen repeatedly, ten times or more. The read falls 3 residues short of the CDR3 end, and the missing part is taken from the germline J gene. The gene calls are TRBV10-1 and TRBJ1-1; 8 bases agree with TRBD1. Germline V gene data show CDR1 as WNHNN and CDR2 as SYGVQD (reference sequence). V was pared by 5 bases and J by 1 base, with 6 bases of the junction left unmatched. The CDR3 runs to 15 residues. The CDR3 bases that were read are TGCGCCAGCAGTTCTGACAGGGGAAAGAACACTGAA. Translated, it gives CASSSDRGKNTE. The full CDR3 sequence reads CASSSDRGKNTEAFF.

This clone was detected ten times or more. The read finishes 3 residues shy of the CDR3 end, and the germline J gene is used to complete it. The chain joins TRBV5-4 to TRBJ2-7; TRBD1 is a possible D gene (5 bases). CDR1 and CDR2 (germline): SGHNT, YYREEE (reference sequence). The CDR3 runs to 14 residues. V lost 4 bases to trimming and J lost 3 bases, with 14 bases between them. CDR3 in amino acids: CASSTNRKGYEQYF. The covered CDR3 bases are TGTGCCAGCAGCACCAACAGGAAAGGCTACGAG.

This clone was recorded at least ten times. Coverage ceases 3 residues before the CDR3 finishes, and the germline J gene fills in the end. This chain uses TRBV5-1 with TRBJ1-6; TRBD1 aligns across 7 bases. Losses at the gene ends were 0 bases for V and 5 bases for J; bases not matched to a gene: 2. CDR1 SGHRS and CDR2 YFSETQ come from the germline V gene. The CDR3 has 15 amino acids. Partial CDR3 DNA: TGCGCCAGCAGCTTGGAAGGGACAGATAATTCACCC. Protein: CASSLEGTDNSP. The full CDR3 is CASSLEGTDNSPLHF.

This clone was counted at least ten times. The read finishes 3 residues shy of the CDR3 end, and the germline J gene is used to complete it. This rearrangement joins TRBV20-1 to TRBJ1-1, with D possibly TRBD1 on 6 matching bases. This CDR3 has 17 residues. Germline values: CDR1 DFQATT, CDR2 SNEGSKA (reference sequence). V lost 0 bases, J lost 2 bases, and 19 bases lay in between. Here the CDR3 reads CSARDNPEGVPNTEAFF. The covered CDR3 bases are TGCAGTGCTAGAGATAACCCTGAGGGGGTCCCCAACACTGAA.

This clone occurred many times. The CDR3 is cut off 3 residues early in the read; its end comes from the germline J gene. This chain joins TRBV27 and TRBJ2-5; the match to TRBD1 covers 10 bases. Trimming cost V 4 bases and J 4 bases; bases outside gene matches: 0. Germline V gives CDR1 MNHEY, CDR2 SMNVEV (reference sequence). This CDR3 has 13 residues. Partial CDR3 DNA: TGTGCCAGCAGTTGGGACAGGGGAGAGACC. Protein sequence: CASSWDRGET. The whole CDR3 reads CASSWDRGETQYF.